This entry lists 12 T cell receptor beta chains sequenced from one sample in a study of shared clonotypes between healthy human individuals. Clones were sequenced by immunoSEQ multiplex PCR, and TCRdb holds only the in-frame ones, with some missing. Of about 1.9 million clones listed, around 93% are singletons. Naive CD8 isolation took CD45RO-negative cells positively selected for CCR7 and excluded terminally differentiated effector memory CD45RA+ cells. Sample: naive CD8+ T cells from PBMCs. The receptors stem from a man in his late teens or twenties in good health. Some clones in this sample may be carry-over from other donors' samples.

Concerning this clone itself: The sample contains more than one DNA sequence encoding this CDR3. The chain recombines TRBV5-6 with TRBJ2-3, with 10 bases aligning to TRBD1. J was trimmed by 3 bases and V by 3 bases; bases with no gene match: 7. CDR3 length equals 16 residues. CDR1 is SGHDT, CDR2 YYEEEE, per germline. CDR3 residues: CASSSRDRGRTDTQYF. The CDR3 region has the DNA TGTGCCAGCAGCTCTCGCGACAGGGGGCGAACAGATACGCAGTATTTT. Full variable domain (remainder filled in from reference TRBV5-6 and TRBJ2-3): DAGVTQSPTHLIKTRGQQVTLRCSPKSGHDTVSWYQQALGQGPQFIFQYYEEEERQRGNFPDRFSGHQFPNYSSELNVNALLLGDSALYLCASSSRDRGRTDTQYFGPGTRLTVL.

CDR3 coding DNA: TGTGCCAGCAGTGAATTTGACAGATTCTACGAGCAGTACTTC. Residues: CASSEFDRFYEQYF. The rearrangement joins TRBV6-1 to TRBJ2-7, with a possible D match to TRBD1 (5 bases). This CDR3 is built from 14 residues. The germline V gene encodes CDR1 MNHNS and CDR2 SASEGT. V was pared by 2 bases and J by 3 bases, with 11 bases between.

V is TRBV18 and J is TRBJ1-2; D is uncertain. Trimming removed 0 bases from V and 1 base from J, with 18 bases in between. The germline CDR1 and CDR2 sequences are KGHSH and LQKENI. This CDR3 region has 18 residues. The DNA for the CDR3 is TGTGCCAGCTCACCACCGAGGGTCGGGGTAGGCAGTAACTATGGCTACACCTTC. This encodes CASSPPRVGVGSNYGYTF.

The chain couples TRBV13 to TRBJ2-5, with 12 bases lining up with TRBD2. The CDR3 is 16 residues long. The V and J ends lost 3 bases and 5 bases, in that order; junction bases with no gene match: 7. Germline assignment: CDR1 PRHDT and CDR2 FYEKMQ (reference sequence). The CDR3 spells CASSFRLAGVLETQYF. CDR3 DNA: TGTGCCAGCAGCTTCAGACTAGCGGGAGTGCTGGAGACCCAGTACTTC.

The chain has TRBV28 and TRBJ2-2, with D possibly matching TRBD2 (6 bases). CDR3 size: 15 residues. V was clipped by 6 bases and J by 1 base, with 12 bases between them. The germline V gene encodes CDR1 MDHEN and CDR2 SYDVKM. The CDR3 region has the DNA TGTGCCAGCAGCTTTTTGCGGGAGAACACCGGGGAGCTGTTTTTT. Translation: CASSFLRENTGELFF.

This clone is a singleton in its sample. Other DNA sequences in the same sample also yield this CDR3. This chain connects TRBV7-8 to TRBJ2-7; D unclear. Germline CDR1 SGHVS, CDR2 FQNEAQ. The germline V and J ends were trimmed by 1 base and 0 bases, with 7 bases remaining between them. The CDR3 has 14 amino acids. The CDR3 here is CASSLVRSSYEQYF. CDR3 bases: TGTGCCAGCAGCTTAGTCAGGAGCTCCTACGAGCAGTACTTC.

J is TRBJ1-3 and V is TRBV6-1; no firm D call. Germline CDR1 reads MNHNS; CDR2 reads SASEGT. The CDR3 length is 16 residues. V lost 3 bases, J lost 1 base, and 13 bases lay in between. CDR3 in DNA: TGTGCCAGCAGTGACGGCAGGCCGGCTTCTGGAAACACCATATATTTT. Encoded protein: CASSDGRPASGNTIYF.

V and J are TRBV28 and TRBJ2-7; possibly TRBD1 for D (5 bases). Germline CDR1 is MDHEN and CDR2 is SYDVKM. The CDR3 is 16 amino acids. With 10 bases removed from V and 3 bases from J, the gap between germline ends came to 25 bases. This chain's CDR3 is CATTWVRTQTNYEQYF. In DNA, the CDR3 is TGTGCCACCACATGGGTTCGGACACAAACCAACTACGAGCAGTACTTC.

V is TRBV7-3 and J is TRBJ2-2; perhaps TRBD2 as D (6 bases). The CDR3 extends over 15 amino acids. With 4 bases removed from V and 3 bases from J, the gap between germline ends came to 12 bases. CDR1 and CDR2 from the germline V gene are SGHTA and FQGTGA. CDR3 DNA: TGTGCCAGCAGCTCAAGCGGGTTCCACACCGGGGAGCTGTTTTTT. This encodes CASSSSGFHTGELFF.

The chain carries TRBV10-3 and TRBJ2-1; TRBD1 matches at 10 bases. Germline CDR1 is ENHRY and CDR2 is SYGVKD. The CDR3 is made up of 13 amino acids. V lost 10 bases, J lost 8 bases, and 8 bases stayed unmatched. The CDR3 DNA follows: TGTGCCAGCGAGGGACAGGGGCTCGATGAGCAGTTCTTC. This codes for CASEGQGLDEQFF.

This clone is a singleton in its sample. The chain combines TRBV27 with TRBJ2-7, with TRBD1 matching over 9 bases. Germline loops: CDR1 MNHEY, CDR2 SMNVEV (reference sequence). With 4 bases clipped from V and 1 base from J, the junction kept 5 bases outside the gene matches. The CDR3 loop spans 15 amino acids. The CDR3 DNA reads as TGTGCCAGCAGTTGGGTACAGGGGGCTTCCTACGAGCAGTACTTC. It encodes CASSWVQGASYEQYF.

The chain couples TRBV11-2 to TRBJ2-3, with 10 bases fitting TRBD2. The CDR3 spans 15 residues. CDR1 SGHAT and CDR2 FQNNGV come from the germline V gene. V trimming: 8 bases; J trimming: 3 bases; junction bases outside the gene matches: 8. CDR3 in amino acids: CASGSSGRGTDTQYF. For the CDR3, the DNA is TGTGCCAGCGGATCTAGCGGGAGAGGAACAGATACGCAGTATTTT.